These T cell receptor beta chains were read from a single sample in a study of T cell responses to AZD1222 COVID-19 vaccine. Sequenced by immunoSEQ multiplex PCR; TCRdb stores in-frame clones only, minus some. The profile covers some 170,000 clones, with more than 80% appearing a single time and about 2.5% taken by the ten largest. This sample comprised peripheral blood, obtained on day 0 of AZD1222 vaccination. Receptors originate from an adult in good health. CDR3s include the opening cysteine and the closing phenylalanine or tryptophan. The order of the fields is J gene, D gene, V gene, CDR3 length, CDR3 protein, CDR3 DNA. D genes are given only for firm matches.

TRBJ2-6 NA TRBV3-1/TRBV3-2 16 CASSHYQGSGANVLTF TGTGCCAGCAGCCATTACCAGGGCTCTGGGGCCAACGTCCTGACTTTC
TRBJ2-7 NA TRBV28 11 CGAASSYEQYF TGTGGGGCCGCTTCCTCCTACGAGCAGTACTTC
TRBJ1-2 TRBD1 TRBV7-9 15 CASSLIRDRSYGYTF TGTGCCAGCAGCTTGATTCGGGACAGGAGCTATGGCTACACCTTC
TRBJ1-1 NA TRBV19 13 CASTMEVNTEAFF TGTGCCAGTACCATGGAAGTGAACACTGAAGCTTTCTTT
TRBJ1-2 NA TRBV9 13 CASSMDRNYGYTF TGTGCCAGCAGCATGGACAGAAACTATGGCTACACCTTC
TRBJ1-1 TRBD1 TRBV18 15 CASSSGQGFNAEAFF TGTGCCAGCTCCTCCGGACAGGGATTTAACGCTGAAGCTTTCTTT
TRBJ2-1 TRBD2 TRBV3-1/TRBV3-2 19 CASSHAGQGLAGGLHEQFF TGTGCCAGCAGCCATGCCGGCCAGGGACTAGCGGGAGGGCTCCATGAGCAGTTCTTC
TRBJ2-2 NA TRBV5-1 15 CASSLAPSSTGELFF TGCGCCAGCAGCTTGGCACCTAGCTCGACCGGGGAGCTGTTTTTT
TRBJ2-7 NA TRBV30 13 CAWSGASGSRQYF TGTGCCTGGAGCGGAGCCTCAGGGTCTAGGCAGTACTTC
TRBJ2-7 TRBD2 TRBV5-1 15 CASSSAGTTGTEQYF TGCGCCAGCAGCTCAGCTGGGACTACCGGCACCGAGCAGTACTTC
TRBJ1-1 NA TRBV29-1 13 CSAQLGGNTEAFF TGCAGCGCCCAATTGGGGGGGAACACTGAAGCTTTCTTT
TRBJ1-1 NA TRBV5-4 14 CASSLVPRNTEAFF TGTGCCAGCAGCTTGGTGCCTAGGAACACTGAAGCTTTCTTT
TRBJ1-2 NA TRBV4-1 14 CASSQDEGFRGYTF TGCGCCAGCAGCCAAGATGAGGGTTTTCGTGGCTACACCTTC